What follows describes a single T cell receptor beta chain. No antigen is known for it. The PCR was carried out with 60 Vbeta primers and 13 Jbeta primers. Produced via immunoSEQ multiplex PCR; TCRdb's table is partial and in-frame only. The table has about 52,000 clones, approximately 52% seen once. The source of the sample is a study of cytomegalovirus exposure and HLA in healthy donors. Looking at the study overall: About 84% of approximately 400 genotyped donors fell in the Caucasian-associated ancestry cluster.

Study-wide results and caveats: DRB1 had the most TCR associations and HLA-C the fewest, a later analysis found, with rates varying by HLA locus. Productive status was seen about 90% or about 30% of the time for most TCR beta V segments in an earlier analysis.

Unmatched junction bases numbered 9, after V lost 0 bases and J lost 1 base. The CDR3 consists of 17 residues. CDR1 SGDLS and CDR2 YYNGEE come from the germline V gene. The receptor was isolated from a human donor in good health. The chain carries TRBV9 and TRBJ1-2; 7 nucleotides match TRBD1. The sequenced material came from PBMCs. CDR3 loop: CASSVGGTVEFNYGYTF. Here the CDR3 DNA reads TGTGCCAGCAGCGTAGGGGGGACAGTCGAATTTAACTATGGCTACACCTTC.